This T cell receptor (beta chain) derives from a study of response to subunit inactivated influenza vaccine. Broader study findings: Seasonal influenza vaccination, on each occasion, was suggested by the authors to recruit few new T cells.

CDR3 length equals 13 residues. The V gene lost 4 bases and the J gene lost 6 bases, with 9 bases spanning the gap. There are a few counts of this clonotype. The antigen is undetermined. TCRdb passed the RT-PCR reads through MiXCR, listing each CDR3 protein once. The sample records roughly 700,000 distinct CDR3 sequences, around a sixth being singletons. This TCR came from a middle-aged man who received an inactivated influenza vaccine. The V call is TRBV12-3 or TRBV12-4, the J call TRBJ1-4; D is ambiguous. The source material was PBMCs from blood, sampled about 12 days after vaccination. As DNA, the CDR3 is TGTGCCAGCAGTTCGTCCCTGGATGAAAAACTGTTTTTT. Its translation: CASSSSLDEKLFF.